The rows below give T cell receptor beta chains drawn from one sample of a study of regulatory T cells in long-lasting Graves disease. Each CDR3 protein gets one entry after TCRdb re-called the multiplex PCR reads with MiXCR. The sample gives approximately 350,000 distinct CDR3 sequences, 15% to 20% of which show up once; 20% to 25% is in the top ten. The same data also contributed to another study, on T cells in Graves' hyperthyroidism and ophthalmopathy.

This sample comprised peripheral blood mononuclear cells (PBMCs), obtained at new diagnosis, from a patient treated with antithyroid drugs. The receptor source for this set is a woman between 18 and 29 years old with Graves disease. The CDR3 runs from the conserved cysteine through the conserved F or W. A D gene is named only where the DNA matches it firmly. Not all rows give a size; the values are once, few, many and, for expanded clones, a class.

NA	14	TRBJ1-2	TRBV5-1	NA	CASSPGVNPYGYTF	TGCGCCAGCAGCCCGGGAGTTAATCCCTATGGCTACACCTTC
NA	17	TRBJ2-5	TRBV7-8	NA	CASSLGVKGGRQETQYF	TGTGCCAGCAGCTTAGGAGTCAAGGGGGGTCGGCAAGAGACCCAGTACTTC
TRBD1	16	TRBJ1-6	TRBV27	NA	CASSFAGGRMNSPLHF	TGTGCCAGCAGTTTCGCAGGGGGCCGCATGAATTCACCCCTCCACTTT
NA	13	TRBJ1-2	TRBV20-1	NA	CSARVSGTYGYTF	TGCAGTGCTAGAGTTTCGGGGACCTATGGCTACACCTTC
NA	14	TRBJ2-7	TRBV7-2	NA	CASSLNSGTYEQYF	TGTGCCAGCAGCTTAAATTCAGGGACCTACGAGCAGTACTTC
NA	14	TRBJ2-7	TRBV20-1	NA	CSARTDGLACEQYF	TGCAGTGCTAGGACTGACGGACTGGCCTGCGAGCAGTACTTC
NA	14	TRBJ1-2	TRBV6-1	NA	CASRVRDAHYGYTF	TGTGCCAGCAGGGTCCGGGACGCACACTATGGCTACACCTTC
NA	15	TRBJ1-2	TRBV28	many	CASSPLPPTTRGYTF	TGTGCCAGCAGTCCCCTCCCACCCACGACTCGTGGCTACACCTTC
NA	15	TRBJ2-3	TRBV18	NA	CASSPPGGGIDTQYF	TGTGCCAGCTCACCACCGGGAGGGGGCATAGATACGCAGTATTTT
TRBD2	11	TRBJ2-5	TRBV20-1	many	CMGLFSETQYF	TGCATGGGACTATTCTCGGAGACCCAGTACTTC
NA	14	TRBJ2-3	TRBV6-2/TRBV6-3	many	CASSEGPYTDTQYF	TGTGCCAGCAGTGAAGGACCGTACACAGATACGCAGTATTTT
NA	18	TRBJ2-2	TRBV9	few	CASSVAGIGSANTGELFF	TGTGCCAGCAGCGTGGCGGGGATTGGCAGCGCGAACACCGGGGAGCTGTTTTTT
TRBD2	14	TRBJ2-2	TRBV10-3	NA	CAISYGGSTGELFF	TGTGCCATTTCATACGGGGGGAGCACCGGGGAGCTGTTTTTT